The present entry profiles one TCR beta chain with its context. The germline V gene encodes CDR1 SGHDT and CDR2 YYEEEE. The CDR3 extends over 14 amino acids. V lost 4 bases and J 6 bases, leaving 13 bases between the germline ends. This specimen belongs to a study of blood T cell repertoires in COVID-19. Overall study context: COVID-19 samples, acute and convalescent, were from the United States, Italy and Spain. From T cells, B-cell-depleted T cells, or PBMCs came the material, which was cDNA or gDNA.

The assay was immunoSEQ multiplex PCR, and TCRdb's table has in-frame clones only and misses some. The sample contains about 160,000 clones, 60% to 80% of which appear only once. The sequenced sample consisted of peripheral blood. This TCR was sampled from a man aged 65 to 79 with acute or convalescent COVID-19. V usage is TRBV5-6 and J usage is TRBJ1-4; no reliable D call. The CDR3 nucleotides are TGTGCCAGCAGCCCGGGTCGCCGGGATGAAAAACTGTTTTTT. It yields the protein CASSPGRRDEKLFF. Variable domain in full (rest from reference TRBV5-6 and TRBJ1-4): DAGVTQSPTHLIKTRGQQVTLRCSPKSGHDTVSWYQQALGQGPQFIFQYYEEEERQRGNFPDRFSGHQFPNYSSELNVNALLLGDSALYLCASSPGRRDEKLFFGSGTQLSVL.